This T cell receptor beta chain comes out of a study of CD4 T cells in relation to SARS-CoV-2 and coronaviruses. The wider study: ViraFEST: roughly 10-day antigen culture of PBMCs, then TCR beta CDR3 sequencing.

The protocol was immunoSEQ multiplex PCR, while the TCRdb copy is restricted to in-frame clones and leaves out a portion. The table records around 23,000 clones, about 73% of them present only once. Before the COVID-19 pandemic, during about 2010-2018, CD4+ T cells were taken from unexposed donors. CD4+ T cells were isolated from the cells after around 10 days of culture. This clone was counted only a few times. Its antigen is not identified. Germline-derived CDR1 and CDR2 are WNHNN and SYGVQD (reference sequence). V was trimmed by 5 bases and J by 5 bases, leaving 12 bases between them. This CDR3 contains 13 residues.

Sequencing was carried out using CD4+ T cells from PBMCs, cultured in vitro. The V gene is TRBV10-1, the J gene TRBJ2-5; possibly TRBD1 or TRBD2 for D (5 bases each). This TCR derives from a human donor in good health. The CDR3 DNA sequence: TGCGCCAGCAGTCCGGGACGGGTGGAGACCCAGTACTTC. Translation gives CASSPGRVETQYF.